This is a list of T cell receptor beta chains from one sample in a study of cytomegalovirus exposure and HLA in healthy donors. TCRdb keeps only in-frame clones here, not all; method: immunoSEQ multiplex PCR. The profile shows 55,000 to 75,000 clones, about three quarters of them singletons. Sequenced: PBMCs. The source is a woman aged 25 to 39 in good health and CMV-seropositive. Each CDR3 is given with its conserved first and last residue. The D gene is left open where the match is weak. The size entry is marked missing in some rows and otherwise reads once, few, many or a size class.

NA	TRBV6-1	TRBJ2-7	NA	CASRVNYEQYF	TGTGCCAGCAGGGTAAACTACGAGCAGTACTTC
NA	TRBV7-9	TRBJ2-1	TRBD2	CASLPGLVHNEQFF	TGTGCCAGCTTACCGGGACTAGTTCACAATGAGCAGTTCTTC
NA	TRBV6-5	TRBJ1-2	TRBD1	CASASDRKTNYGYTF	TGTGCCAGCGCGTCGGACAGGAAAACTAACTATGGCTACACCTTC
NA	TRBV19	TRBJ1-2	NA	CASSIQPTVYGYTF	TGTGCCAGTAGTATCCAACCTACAGTGTATGGCTACACCTTC
NA	TRBV9	TRBJ2-6	TRBD2	CASSVGLAGGVGRANVLTF	TGTGCCAGCAGCGTCGGACTAGCGGGAGGGGTGGGACGAGCCAACGTCCTGACTTTC
NA	TRBV9	TRBJ2-1	NA	CASSAHGMGTSYNEQFF	TGTGCCAGCAGCGCCCACGGGATGGGAACCTCCTACAATGAGCAGTTCTTC
NA	TRBV5-6	TRBJ1-2	NA	CASSLAGRTEGGYTF	TGTGCCAGCAGCTTGGCAGGACGGACGGAGGGGGGCTACACCTTC
NA	TRBV6-6	TRBJ2-3	NA	CASSYSTAGATDTQYF	TGTGCCAGCAGTTACTCGACTGCGGGTGCCACAGATACGCAGTATTTT
NA	TRBV11-3	TRBJ2-2	NA	CASSPGTRNTGELFF	TGTGCCAGCAGCCCCGGGACACGGAACACCGGGGAGCTGTTTTTT
few	TRBV5-4	TRBJ2-3	TRBD2	CASSRTSGFTDTQYF	TGTGCCAGCAGCAGGACTAGCGGTTTCACAGATACGCAGTATTTT
NA	TRBV7-8	TRBJ2-7	TRBD2	CASSLGLAGGEQYF	TGTGCCAGCAGCCTGGGACTAGCGGGTGGCGAGCAGTACTTC
NA	TRBV6-1	TRBJ2-7	NA	CASSAGTYEQYF	TGTGCCAGCAGTGCGGGAACCTACGAGCAGTACTTC
NA	TRBV10-2	TRBJ2-3	TRBD2	CASSELAGFADTQYF	TGCGCCAGCAGTGAACTAGCGGGATTCGCAGATACGCAGTATTTT
NA	TRBV6-1	TRBJ2-7	NA	CASSAGLSQQYF	TGTGCCAGCAGTGCCGGGTTGAGTCAGCAGTACTTC
NA	TRBV15	TRBJ1-4	NA	CATSRVVNEKLFF	TGTGCCACCAGCAGAGTCGTTAATGAAAAACTGTTTTTT
once	TRBV19	TRBJ2-4	TRBD2	CASTGTTIIAKNIQYF	TGTGCCAGTACCGGGACTACGATTATAGCCAAAAACATTCAGTACTTC
few	TRBV6-5	TRBJ2-7	TRBD1	CASSGRTGSAEQYF	TGTGCCAGCAGTGGAAGGACAGGGTCCGCCGAGCAGTACTTC
once	TRBV9	TRBJ2-5	TRBD2	CASSVGLAGVEETQYF	TGTGCCAGCAGCGTGGGACTAGCGGGAGTGGAAGAGACCCAGTACTTC
NA	TRBV11-1	TRBJ2-7	NA	CASSLDRTLSYEQYF	TGTGCCAGCAGCTTAGACAGGACACTCTCCTACGAGCAGTACTTC
NA	TRBV28	TRBJ1-5	NA	CASSFNNQPQHF	TGTGCCAGCAGTTTTAACAATCAGCCCCAGCATTTT
NA	TRBV5-4	TRBJ1-1	NA	CASSPSTGPTEAFF	TGTGCCAGCAGCCCATCTACAGGGCCCACTGAAGCTTTCTTT
NA	TRBV18	TRBJ2-3	NA	CASSPRREGTDTQYF	TGTGCCAGCTCACCCAGGAGGGAGGGCACAGATACGCAGTATTTT
NA	TRBV7-9	TRBJ1-6	NA	CASSLERDSYNSPLHF	TGTGCCAGCAGCTTAGAGCGGGACTCCTATAATTCACCCCTCCACTTT
NA	TRBV4-2	TRBJ1-1	NA	CASSQAGGAGDTEAFF	TGTGCCAGCAGCCAAGCGGGGGGGGCGGGGGACACTGAAGCTTTCTTT
NA	TRBV7-2	TRBJ1-2	NA	CASSLKGTDLYGYTF	TGTGCCAGCAGCTTAAAAGGGACTGATCTCTATGGCTACACCTTC
NA	TRBV11-2	TRBJ1-1	NA	CASSPYGGANTEAFF	TGTGCCAGCAGCCCCTATGGAGGGGCAAACACTGAAGCTTTCTTT
NA	TRBV6-4	TRBJ2-3	NA	CASKEGTADTDTQYF	TGTGCCAGCAAGGAGGGGACGGCAGACACAGATACGCAGTATTTT
NA	TRBV5-6	TRBJ1-2	NA	CASSLAGNNYGYTF	TGTGCCAGCAGCTTGGCAGGGAATAACTATGGCTACACCTTC
NA	TRBV5-1	TRBJ1-3	NA	CASSFRGTLGNTIYF	TGCGCCAGCAGCTTCCGGGGTACTTTAGGAAACACCATATATTTT
NA	TRBV7-6	TRBJ2-2	NA	CASSSDRRTGELFF	TGTGCCAGCAGTTCCGACAGAAGGACCGGGGAGCTGTTTTTT
few	TRBV10-1	TRBJ1-2	NA	CASSESGVFYGYTF	TGCGCCAGCAGTGAATCGGGGGTTTTCTATGGCTACACCTTC
NA	TRBV4-2	TRBJ2-2	TRBD2	CASSQGTSGTGELFF	TGTGCCAGCAGCCAAGGGACTAGCGGGACCGGGGAGCTGTTTTTT
NA	TRBV4-1	TRBJ2-7	NA	CASSQGIVGGARYEQYF	TGCGCCAGCAGCCAAGGAATCGTGGGGGGAGCTCGCTACGAGCAGTACTTC
NA	TRBV10-3	TRBJ1-5	NA	CAIGSSARPQHF	TGTGCCATCGGTTCCTCCGCCAGGCCCCAGCATTTT
NA	TRBV28	TRBJ2-2	TRBD2	CASRGLAGVIGTGELFF	TGTGCCAGCAGGGGACTAGCGGGAGTGATTGGCACCGGGGAGCTGTTTTTT
NA	TRBV29-1	TRBJ1-1	NA	CSVVPMNTEAFF	TGCAGCGTTGTCCCCATGAACACTGAAGCTTTCTTT
NA	TRBV19	TRBJ1-2	NA	CASSRARTNYGYTF	TGTGCCAGTAGTCGCGCCAGGACTAACTATGGCTACACCTTC
NA	TRBV5-1	TRBJ1-1	TRBD1	CASSTSTGGRTEAFF	TGCGCCAGCAGCACCTCGACAGGGGGACGCACTGAAGCTTTCTTT
few	TRBV11-2	TRBJ2-4	NA	CASSLDPLIAKNIQYF	TGTGCCAGCAGCTTAGACCCTCTAATAGCCAAAAACATTCAGTACTTC